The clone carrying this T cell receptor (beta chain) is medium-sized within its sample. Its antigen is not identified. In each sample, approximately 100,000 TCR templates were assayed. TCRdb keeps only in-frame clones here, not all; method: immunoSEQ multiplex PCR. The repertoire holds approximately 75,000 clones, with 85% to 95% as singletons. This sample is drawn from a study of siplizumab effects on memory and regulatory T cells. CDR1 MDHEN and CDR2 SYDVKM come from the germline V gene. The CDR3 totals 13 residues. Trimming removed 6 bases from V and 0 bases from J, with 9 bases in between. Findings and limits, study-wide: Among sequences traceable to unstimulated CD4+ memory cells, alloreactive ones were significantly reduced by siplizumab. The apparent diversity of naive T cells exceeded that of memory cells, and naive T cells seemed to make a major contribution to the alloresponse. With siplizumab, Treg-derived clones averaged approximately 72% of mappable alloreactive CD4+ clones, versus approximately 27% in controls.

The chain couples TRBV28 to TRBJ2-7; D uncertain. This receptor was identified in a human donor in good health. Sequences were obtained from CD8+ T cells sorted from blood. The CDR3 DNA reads TGTGCCAGCAGCCCGACCAGCTCCTACGAGCAGTACTTC. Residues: CASSPTSSYEQYF.